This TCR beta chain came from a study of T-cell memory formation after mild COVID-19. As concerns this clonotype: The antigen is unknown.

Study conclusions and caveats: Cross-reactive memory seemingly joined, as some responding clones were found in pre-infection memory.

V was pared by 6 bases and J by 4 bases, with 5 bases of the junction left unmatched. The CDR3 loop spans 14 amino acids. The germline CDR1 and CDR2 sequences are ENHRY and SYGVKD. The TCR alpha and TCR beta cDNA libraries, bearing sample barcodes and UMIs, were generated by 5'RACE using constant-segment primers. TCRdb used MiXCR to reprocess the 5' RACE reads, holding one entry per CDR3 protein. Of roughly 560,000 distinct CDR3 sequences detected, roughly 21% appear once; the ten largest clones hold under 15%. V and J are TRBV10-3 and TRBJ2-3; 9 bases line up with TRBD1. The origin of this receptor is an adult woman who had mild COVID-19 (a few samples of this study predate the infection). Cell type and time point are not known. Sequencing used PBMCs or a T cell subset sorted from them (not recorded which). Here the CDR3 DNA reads TGTGCCATCAGGGACACAGGGGGCGCAGATACGCAGTATTTT. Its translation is CAIRDTGGADTQYF.